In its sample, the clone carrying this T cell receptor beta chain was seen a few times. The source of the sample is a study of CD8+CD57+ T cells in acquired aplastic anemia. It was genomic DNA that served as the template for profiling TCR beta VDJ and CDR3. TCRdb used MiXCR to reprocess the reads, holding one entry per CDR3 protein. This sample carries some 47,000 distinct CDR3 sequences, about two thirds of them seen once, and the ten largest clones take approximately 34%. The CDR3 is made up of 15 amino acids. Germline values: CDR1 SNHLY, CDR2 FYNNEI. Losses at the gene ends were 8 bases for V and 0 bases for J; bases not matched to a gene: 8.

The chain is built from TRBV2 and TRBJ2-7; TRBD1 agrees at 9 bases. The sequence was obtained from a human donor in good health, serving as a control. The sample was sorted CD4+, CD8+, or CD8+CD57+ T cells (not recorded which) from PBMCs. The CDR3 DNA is TGTGCCAGCGAGACCGGGACAGGGAGCTCCTACGAGCAGTACTTC. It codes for CASETGTGSSYEQYF. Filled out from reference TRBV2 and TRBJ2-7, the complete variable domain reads EPEVTQTPSHQVTQMGQEVILRCVPISNHLYFYWYRQILGQKVEFLVSFYNNEISEKSEIFDDQFSVERPDGSNFTLKIRSTKLEDSAMYFCASETGTGSSYEQYFGPGTRLTVT.